The following is a T cell receptor (beta chain) sequence with its context. The antigen is undetermined. Trimming removed 1 base at V and 1 base at J, with 7 bases between. The germline CDR1 and CDR2 sequences are SGHTA and FQGNSA. This CDR3 is built from 14 residues. This entry is derived from a study of cytomegalovirus exposure and HLA in healthy donors. Whole-study results and caveats: A prior analysis recorded that most TCR beta V segments were productive about 87% or about 30% of the time. Compared with the roughly 730-donor mean, an Asian-associated ancestry cluster reportedly had fewer N-insertions, according to a later analysis. Analysis was performed later, and it showed HLA-associated TCR beta chains to be more clonally expanded than equally common others. Researchers reportedly found TCR beta sequences accurately predicted most subjects' HLA-A and HLA-B alleles.

13 Jbeta primers and 60 Vbeta primers were used for the PCR. Assay used: immunoSEQ multiplex PCR; TCRdb lists only in-frame clones, some missing. There are about 160,000 clones in the sample; about 88% occur only once, and around 2.1% lies in the top ten. The TCR comes from a man aged 18 to 30 in good health and CMV-seropositive. The chain employs TRBV7-2 and TRBJ1-1, with no clear D. Source material: PBMCs. The CDR3 DNA reads as TGTGCCAGCAGCTTAGTTCGCGGGAACACTGAAGCTTTCTTT. This translates into CASSLVRGNTEAFF.